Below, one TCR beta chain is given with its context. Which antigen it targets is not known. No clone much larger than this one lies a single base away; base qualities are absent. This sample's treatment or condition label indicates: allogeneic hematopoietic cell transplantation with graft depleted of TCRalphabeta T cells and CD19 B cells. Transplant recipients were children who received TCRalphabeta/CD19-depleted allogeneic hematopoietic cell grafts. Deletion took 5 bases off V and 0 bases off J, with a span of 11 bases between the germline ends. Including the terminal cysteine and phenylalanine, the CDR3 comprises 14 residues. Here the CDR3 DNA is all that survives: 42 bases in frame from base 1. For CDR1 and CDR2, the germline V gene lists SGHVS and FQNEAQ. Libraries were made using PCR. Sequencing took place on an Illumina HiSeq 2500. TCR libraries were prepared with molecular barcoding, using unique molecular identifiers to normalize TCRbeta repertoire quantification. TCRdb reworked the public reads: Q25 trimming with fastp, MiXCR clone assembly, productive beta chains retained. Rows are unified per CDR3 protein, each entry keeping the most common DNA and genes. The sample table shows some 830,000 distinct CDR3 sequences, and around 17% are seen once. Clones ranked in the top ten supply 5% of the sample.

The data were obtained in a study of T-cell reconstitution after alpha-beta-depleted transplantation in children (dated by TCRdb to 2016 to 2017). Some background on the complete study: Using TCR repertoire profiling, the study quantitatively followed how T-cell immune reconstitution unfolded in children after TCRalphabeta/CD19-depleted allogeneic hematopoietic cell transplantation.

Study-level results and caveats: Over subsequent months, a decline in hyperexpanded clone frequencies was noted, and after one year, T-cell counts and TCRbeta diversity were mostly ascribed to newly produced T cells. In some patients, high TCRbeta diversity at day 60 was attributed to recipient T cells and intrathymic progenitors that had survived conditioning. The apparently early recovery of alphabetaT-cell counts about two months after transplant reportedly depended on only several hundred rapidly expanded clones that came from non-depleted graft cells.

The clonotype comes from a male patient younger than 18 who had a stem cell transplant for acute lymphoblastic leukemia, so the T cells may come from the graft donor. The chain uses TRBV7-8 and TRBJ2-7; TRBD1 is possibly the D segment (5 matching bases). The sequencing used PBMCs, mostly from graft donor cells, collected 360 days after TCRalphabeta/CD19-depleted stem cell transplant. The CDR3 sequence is CASSARQSSYEQYF. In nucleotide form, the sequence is TGTGCCAGCAGCGCCCGACAGAGCTCCTACGAGCAGTACTTC.